What follows are 32 T cell receptor beta chains derived from one specimen sequenced in a study of OX40 agonist ivuxolimab in advanced cancers. The assay was immunoSEQ multiplex PCR, and TCRdb's table has in-frame clones only and misses some. The sample has roughly 13,000 clones; around 87% are singletons. The sequencing here drew on CD4+ or CD8+ T cells sorted from blood, taken in a trial of the OX40 agonist ivuxolimab. The receptor set was obtained from an adult with an advanced solid tumor such as melanoma, head and neck, liver or kidney cancer.

The chain combines TRBV7-2 with TRBJ1-2; 8 bases are shared with TRBD1. V shed 3 bases and J 2 bases; nucleotides not matched to a gene: 5. Germline V gene lookup returns CDR1 SGHTA and CDR2 FQGNSA. CDR3 size: 15 residues. The CDR3 protein is CASSLGDRTNYGYTF. The CDR3, as DNA: TGTGCCAGCAGCTTGGGGGACAGGACCAACTATGGCTACACCTTC.

The J gene is TRBJ1-2, the V gene TRBV6-5, with D unclear. Trimming removed 2 bases at V and 2 bases at J, with 6 bases between. CDR3 size: 13 residues. Germline V CDR1 and CDR2: MNHEY, SVGAGI. The CDR3 sequence: CASSYGRNYGYTF. The CDR3 nucleotides are TGTGCCAGCAGTTACGGCCGGAACTATGGCTACACCTTC.

The chain links TRBV30 to TRBJ2-7; D possibly corresponds to TRBD2 (5 bases). The V end lost 2 bases, the J end lost 3 bases, and 14 bases lay between the germline ends. The CDR3 is made up of 14 amino acids. Looked up from germline, CDR1 is GTSNPN and CDR2 is SVGIG (reference sequence). The CDR3 here is CAWSPRGFGYEQYF. The CDR3 DNA reads TGTGCCTGGAGTCCCCGGGGTTTTGGCTACGAGCAGTACTTC.

In the case of this clone: Other DNA variants within this sample encode the same CDR3. The chain carries TRBV15 and TRBJ1-2, with TRBD1 identical over 10 bases. Germline CDR1 is LNHNV and CDR2 is YYDKDF (reference sequence). The CDR3 totals 12 residues. J gave up 8 bases and V 7 bases, and 4 bases lay outside the gene matches. Here the CDR3 reads CATTQDRGGYTF. In DNA form, the CDR3 reads TGTGCCACCACCCAGGACAGGGGGGGCTACACCTTC.

This chain links TRBV9 with TRBJ1-1, with TRBD1 matching over 7 bases. Germline V gene sequence: CDR1 SGDLS, CDR2 YYNGEE. CDR3 size: 14 residues. V shed 4 bases and J 5 bases; nucleotides not matched to a gene: 8. CDR3 in amino acids: CASSRTGGKTEAFF. The CDR3 coding sequence is TGTGCCAGCAGCAGGACAGGCGGGAAGACTGAAGCTTTCTTT.

The gene calls are TRBV11-3 and TRBJ2-3; D might be TRBD1 (6 bases). V gave up 1 base and J gave up 4 bases, with 12 bases separating them. CDR1 SGHNT and CDR2 YENEEA come from the germline V gene. CDR3 size: 15 residues. The DNA of the CDR3 is TGTGCCAGCAGCTTAGGGGCAGGGGTCCCAGATACGCAGTATTTT. Translating gives CASSLGAGVPDTQYF. Full variable domain (rest looked up from reference TRBV11-3 and TRBJ2-3): EAGVVQSPRYKIIEKKQPVAFWCNPISGHNTLYWYLQNLGQGPELLIRYENEEAVDDSQLPKDRFSAERLKGVDSTLKIQPAELGDSAVYLCASSLGAGVPDTQYFGPGTRLTVL.

CDR3 bases: TGCAGTGCCATGACAGACTATGGCTACACCTTC. It is translated as CSAMTDYGYTF. The rearrangement links TRBV20-1 to TRBJ1-2; possible D gene TRBD1, 5 bases. There are 11 residues in the CDR3. Germline CDR1 is DFQATT and CDR2 is SNEGSKA (reference sequence). Trimming shortened V by 6 bases and J by 3 bases, and 8 bases separated the two germline ends.

V and J are TRBV7-3 and TRBJ2-5; no firm D call. This CDR3 has 13 residues. From germline, CDR1 is SGHTA and CDR2 FQGTGA. V dropped 1 base and J dropped 5 bases, with 8 bases sitting between them. CDR3: CASSLRALETQYF. CDR3 in DNA: TGTGCCAGCAGCTTAAGAGCGTTGGAGACCCAGTACTTC.

This chain connects TRBV7-9 to TRBJ1-5; D is unclear. The CDR3 covers 14 residues. Germline V gives CDR1 SEHNR, CDR2 FQNEAQ (reference sequence). V shed 1 base and J shed 0 bases, with 4 bases lying between them. Written as DNA, the CDR3 is TGTGCCAGCAGCTTAGGAGATAGCAATCAGCCCCAGCATTTT. Its translation: CASSLGDSNQPQHF.

This clone is classed as large. The chain recombines TRBV14 with TRBJ2-4, with TRBD1 matching over 7 bases. CDR1 is SGHDN, CDR2 FVKESK, per germline. V dropped 1 base and J dropped 9; count of bases not matched to a gene: 3. The CDR3 has 13 residues. CDR3 in DNA: TGTGCCAGCAGCCAAGGACAGGGTAGCATTCAGTACTTC. This sequence encodes CASSQGQGSIQYF.

This clone appeared a single time. V gene TRBV19 combines with J gene TRBJ1-5, with D possibly TRBD1 on 5 matching bases. Trimming shortened V by 0 bases and J by 5 bases, and 5 bases separated the two germline ends. From germline, CDR1 is LNHDA and CDR2 SQIVND (reference sequence). The length of the CDR3 is 13 residues. DNA of the CDR3: TGTGCCAGTAGTATAGACAGGGATCAGCCCCAGCATTTT. This sequence encodes CASSIDRDQPQHF.

The V call is TRBV4-2, the J call TRBJ2-2; the D gene is possibly TRBD2 (5 bases). V lost 0 bases and J lost 5, with 13 bases in between. The CDR3 totals 16 residues. Germline V CDR1 and CDR2: LGHNA, YNFKEQ. The CDR3 sequence: CASSQDPGLRTGELFF. In nucleotides, the CDR3 is TGTGCCAGCAGCCAAGATCCGGGGTTAAGAACCGGGGAGCTGTTTTTT.

This rearrangement joins TRBV13 to TRBJ2-1; unclear D gene. The germline gives CDR1 PRHDT, CDR2 FYEKMQ (reference sequence). The CDR3 is 14 residues long. Trimming stripped 3 bases from V and 5 bases from J, with 11 bases between. The CDR3 DNA sequence: TGTGCCAGCAGCTTGCGTCGGACGGACAATGAGCAGTTCTTC. The encoded protein is CASSLRRTDNEQFF.

The V and J genes are TRBV4-1 and TRBJ1-6; the D is unclear. CDR3 length equals 15 residues. Trimming left V 1 base short and J 17 bases short, with 21 bases between. Germline V gives CDR1 MGHRA, CDR2 YSYEKL. CDR3 protein: CASSQVRPGIFDVHF. The CDR3 DNA reads TGCGCCAGCAGCCAAGTAAGGCCAGGAATTTTCGACGTCCACTTT.

The J gene is TRBJ2-5, the V gene TRBV6-6; D is undetermined. Germline V gene lookup returns CDR1 MNHNY and CDR2 SVGAGI (reference sequence). This CDR3 contains 15 residues. Deletions cut 2 bases from V and 1 base from J, with 11 bases between. In DNA form, the CDR3 reads TGTGCCAGCAGTTACAGGGCCAACCGCCAAGAGACCCAGTACTTC. Its protein is CASSYRANRQETQYF.

The J gene is TRBJ1-6, the V gene TRBV6-5, with a tentative D call TRBD1 (5 bases). This CDR3 is built from 15 residues. Germline CDR1 is MNHEY and CDR2 is SVGAGI. Trimming took 6 bases from V and 10 from J, leaving 19 bases between them. The CDR3 DNA follows: TGTGCCAGCAGGGAACCCCGGGGGTTTCAGTCACCCCTCCACTTT. It yields the protein CASREPRGFQSPLHF.

The chain uses TRBV27 and TRBJ2-3, with D uncertain. The CDR3 extends over 14 amino acids. From germline, CDR1 is MNHEY and CDR2 SMNVEV (reference sequence). V gave up 0 bases and J gave up 0 bases, with 4 bases separating them. CDR3 DNA: TGTGCCAGCAGTTTATCGTGGAGCACAGATACGCAGTATTTT. It codes for CASSLSWSTDTQYF.

The V call is TRBV6-4, the J call TRBJ2-1; D might be TRBD2 (6 bases). The CDR3 consists of 15 residues. V lost 0 bases to trimming and J lost 3 bases, with 9 bases between them. CDR1 and CDR2 (germline): MRHNA, SNTAGT. The CDR3: CASSDSPGVYNEQFF. The CDR3 coding sequence is TGTGCCAGCAGTGACTCCCCGGGAGTCTACAATGAGCAGTTCTTC.

V gene TRBV7-9 combines with J gene TRBJ2-7, with D unresolved. This CDR3 has 12 residues. Germline V gives CDR1 SEHNR, CDR2 FQNEAQ (reference sequence). The ends were cut back, 2 bases at V and 3 bases at J, with 5 bases in the middle. CDR3 sequence: CASSLSIYEQYF. CDR3 coding DNA: TGTGCCAGCAGCTTATCTATCTACGAGCAGTACTTC.

The chain is built from TRBV11-1 and TRBJ2-2; 9 bases line up with TRBD1. The CDR3 is 16 residues long. Looked up from germline, CDR1 is SGHAT and CDR2 is FQDESV (reference sequence). The junction had 6 bases not matched to a gene; V was cut back by 3 bases and J by 4 bases. The CDR3 nucleotides are TGTGCCAGCAGCTTTTACGGGACAGGGAGCACCGGGGAGCTGTTTTTT. This gives the protein CASSFYGTGSTGELFF.

CDR3 nucleotides: TGTGCCAGCAGCTTAACAGGGAATGTTCGGAATGAGCAGTTCTTC. Protein: CASSLTGNVRNEQFF. The chain carries TRBV5-4 and TRBJ2-1, with a possible D match to TRBD1 (6 bases). The V gene lost 2 bases and the J gene lost 7 bases, with 16 bases spanning the gap. CDR1 and CDR2 from the germline V gene are SGHNT and YYREEE (reference sequence). CDR3 length: 15 amino acids.

This chain connects TRBV21-1 to TRBJ1-6; the tabulated D call, TRBD1, remains unverified against the DNA. TRBV21-1 is labeled a pseudogene. This CDR3 has 16 amino acids. The CDR3 DNA sequence: TGTGCCAGCAGCAAAGCCCCCAGGGAAGTGAATTCACCCCTCCACTTT. Protein product: CASSKAPREVNSPLHF.

The V call is TRBV27, the J call TRBJ2-6; the D is unclear. This CDR3 spans 14 amino acids. In germline, CDR1 is MNHEY, CDR2 SMNVEV (reference sequence). Trimming left V 3 bases short and J 2 bases short, with 5 bases between. The CDR3 DNA reads TGTGCCAGCAGTTTCCTCACTGGGGCCAACGTCCTGACTTTC. This encodes CASSFLTGANVLTF.

The CDR3 bases are TGTGCCAGCAGTGATCCCCCGGGAATGAACACTGAAGCTTTCTTT. It specifies CASSDPPGMNTEAFF. V usage is TRBV6-1 and J usage is TRBJ1-1; D not certain. This CDR3 has 15 amino acids. Germline CDR1 reads MNHNS; CDR2 reads SASEGT. Trimming removed 3 bases from V and 0 bases from J, with 11 bases in between.

This clone was found once. The chain employs TRBV6-6 and TRBJ2-7; 7 bases fit TRBD1. V lost 4 bases, J lost 2 bases, and 5 bases stayed unmatched. CDR3 length equals 14 residues. CDR1 and CDR2 (germline): MNHNY, SVGAGI (reference sequence). The CDR3 loop reads CASSLQGSTYEQYF. For the CDR3, the DNA is TGTGCCAGCAGTTTACAGGGGAGCACCTACGAGCAGTACTTC.

V usage is TRBV15 and J usage is TRBJ2-1; possibly TRBD1 for D (6 bases). CDR3 length: 16 residues. Trimming removed 3 bases at V and 8 bases at J, with 20 bases between. Germline values: CDR1 LNHNV, CDR2 YYDKDF (reference sequence). CDR3 in DNA: TGTGCCACCAGCAGCGCGGCCGGGCTAGGGGGAGATGAGCAGTTCTTC. The encoded protein is CATSSAAGLGGDEQFF. Variable domain in full (rest from reference TRBV15 and TRBJ2-1): DAMVIQNPRYQVTQFGKPVTLSCSQTLNHNVMYWYQQKSSQAPKLLFHYYDKDFNNEADTPDNFQSRRPNTSFCFLDIRSPGLGDTAMYLCATSSAAGLGGDEQFFGPGTRLTVL.

The rearrangement links TRBV6-1 to TRBJ2-3; a possible D gene is TRBD1 (6 bases). Trimming pared 6 bases from V and 5 bases from J, leaving 12 bases between. The CDR3 covers 13 residues. Germline lookup yields CDR1 MNHNS and CDR2 SASEGT. The CDR3 protein is CASRVVGQDTQYF. The CDR3 DNA is TGTGCCAGCAGAGTCGTGGGACAAGATACGCAGTATTTT.

This clone was recorded once. The V call is TRBV19, the J call TRBJ2-6; D possibly corresponds to TRBD1 (5 bases). V dropped 1 base and J dropped 2 bases, with 9 bases sitting between them. The CDR3 is made up of 16 amino acids. Germline V CDR1 and CDR2: LNHDA, SQIVND (reference sequence). CDR3 sequence (DNA): TGTGCCAGTAGTATAGGAGGCAGGGCTGGGGCCAACGTCCTGACTTTC. Translating gives CASSIGGRAGANVLTF. Variable domain in full (rest from reference TRBV19 and TRBJ2-6): DGGITQSPKYLFRKEGQNVTLSCEQNLNHDAMYWYRQDPGQGLRLIYYSQIVNDFQKGDIAEGYSVSREKKESFPLTVTSAQKNPTAFYLCASSIGGRAGANVLTFGAGSRLTVL.

The V and J genes are TRBV5-6 and TRBJ2-7; no firm D call. This CDR3 has 13 amino acids. Trimming pared 2 bases from V and 0 bases from J, leaving 6 bases between. Germline CDR1 reads SGHDT; CDR2 reads YYEEEE. CDR3 DNA sequence: TGTGCCAGCAGCTTCCAGGTCTCCTACGAGCAGTACTTC. This codes for CASSFQVSYEQYF. The variable domain in full, with the rest retrieved from reference TRBV5-6 and TRBJ2-7, is DAGVTQSPTHLIKTRGQQVTLRCSPKSGHDTVSWYQQALGQGPQFIFQYYEEEERQRGNFPDRFSGHQFPNYSSELNVNALLLGDSALYLCASSFQVSYEQYFGPGTRLTVT.

The chain combines TRBV30 with TRBJ2-7; no reliable D call. From germline, CDR1 is GTSNPN and CDR2 SVGIG (reference sequence). Trimming stripped 4 bases from V and 0 bases from J, with 10 bases between. The CDR3 has 13 residues. The CDR3 sequence is CAWNRQVSYEQYF. In DNA, the CDR3 is TGTGCCTGGAATCGGCAGGTCTCCTACGAGCAGTACTTC.

The chain links TRBV19 to TRBJ1-1; D unclear. V dropped 8 bases and J dropped 0 bases, with 7 bases sitting between them. CDR1 is LNHDA, CDR2 SQIVND, per germline (reference sequence). The CDR3 has 12 amino acids. The CDR3 is CASQDLNTEAFF. The CDR3 DNA follows: TGTGCCAGTCAGGACCTGAACACTGAAGCTTTCTTT.

The rearrangement uses TRBV30 and TRBJ1-2; no reliable D call. Germline values: CDR1 GTSNPN, CDR2 SVGIG (reference sequence). The CDR3 consists of 11 residues. With 0 bases removed from V and 3 bases from J, the gap between germline ends came to 2 bases. The CDR3, as DNA: TGTGCCTGGAGTGTTGACTATGGCTACACCTTC. Residues: CAWSVDYGYTF.